This T cell receptor (beta chain) was profiled in a study of PD-1 blockade in classical Hodgkin lymphoma. General observations from the study: CD4+ but not CD8+ TCR diversity rose significantly by C4D1. Baseline diversity in complete responders resembled that of newly diagnosed patients. It was reported that newly diagnosed patients had less baseline TCR diversity than healthy donors.

Concerning this clone: Its antigen is as yet unknown.

Stated time point: cycle 4 day 1 (C4D1), after more than 5 weeks of nivolumab. Autologous stem cell transplantation was followed by relapse in every patient, and brentuximab vedotin exposure varied. Isolation of CD8+ T cells from thawed PBMCs used magnetic negative selection. The CDR3 is made up of 14 amino acids. In germline, CDR1 is LGHNA, CDR2 YSLEER. V was clipped by 1 base and J by 5 bases, with 11 bases between them. Assay: immunoSEQ multiplex PCR; the TCRdb copy retains only in-frame clones and omits some. The data contain some 10,000 clones, over 65% of them singletons. The clonotype originates from a human donor with classical Hodgkin lymphoma. The chain recombines TRBV4-3 with TRBJ1-2; unclear D gene. The sample was CD8+ T cells from blood, taken before the fourth cycle of nivolumab. The CDR3 nucleotides read TGCGCCAGCAGCCAAGGGACCGGAGAGTATGGCTACACCTTC. Protein: CASSQGTGEYGYTF.